This T cell receptor beta chain was sequenced in a study of T cell responses to AZD1222 COVID-19 vaccine. General study findings and limits: Two AZD1222 doses significantly raised spike-specific TCR breadth and depth over controls.

Method: immunoSEQ multiplex PCR; TCRdb's copy keeps in-frame clones and lacks some. The table has around 140,000 clones, about 89% seen once. About this clone: What it recognizes is unknown.

The V and J ends lost 6 bases and 4 bases, in that order; junction bases with no gene match: 3. The length of the CDR3 is 13 residues. CDR1 LGHDT and CDR2 YNNKEL come from the germline V gene (reference sequence). The sequence was obtained from an adult who received the MenACWY meningococcal vaccine as a control. Source: peripheral blood, taken 28 days after the second dose of the MenACWY control vaccine. V is TRBV3-1 (or the pseudogene TRBV3-2) and J is TRBJ2-5, with TRBD2 matching over 9 bases. The CDR3: CASSHSGGETQYF. The CDR3, as DNA: TGTGCCAGCAGTCATAGCGGGGGAGAGACCCAGTACTTC.